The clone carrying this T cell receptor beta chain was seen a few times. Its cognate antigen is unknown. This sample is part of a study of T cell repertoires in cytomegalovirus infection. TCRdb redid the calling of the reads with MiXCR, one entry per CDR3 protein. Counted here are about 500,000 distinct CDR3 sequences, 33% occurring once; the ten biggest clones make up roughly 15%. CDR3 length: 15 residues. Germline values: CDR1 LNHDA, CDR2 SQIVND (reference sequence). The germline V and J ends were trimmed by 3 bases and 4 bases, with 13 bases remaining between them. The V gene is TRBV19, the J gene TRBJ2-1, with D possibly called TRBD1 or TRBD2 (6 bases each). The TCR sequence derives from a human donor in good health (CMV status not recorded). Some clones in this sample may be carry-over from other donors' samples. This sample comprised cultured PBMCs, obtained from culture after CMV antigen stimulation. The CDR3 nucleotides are TGTGCCAGTAGTATGGAGGGACACCAATACAATGAGCAGTTCTTC. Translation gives CASSMEGHQYNEQFF.